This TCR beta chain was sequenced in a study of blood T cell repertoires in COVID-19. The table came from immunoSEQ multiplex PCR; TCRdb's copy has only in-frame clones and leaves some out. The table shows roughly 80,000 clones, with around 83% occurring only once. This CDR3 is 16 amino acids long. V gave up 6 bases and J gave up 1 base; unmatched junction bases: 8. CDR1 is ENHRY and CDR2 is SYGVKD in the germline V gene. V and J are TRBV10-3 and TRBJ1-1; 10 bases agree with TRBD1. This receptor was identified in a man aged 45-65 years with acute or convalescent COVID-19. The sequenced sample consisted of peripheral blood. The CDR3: CAIRSGQGLENTEAFF. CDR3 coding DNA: TGTGCCATCAGGTCGGGACAGGGGCTAGAGAACACTGAAGCTTTCTTT.